This note documents a single T cell receptor beta chain sequence. Germline assignment: CDR1 SGHTA and CDR2 FQGNSA. The V gene end was trimmed by 4 bases and the J gene end by 5 bases; junction bases not matched to a gene: 16. CDR3 length: 17 residues. Measured with immunoSEQ multiplex PCR; TCRdb has only the in-frame clones, and not every one. In the table there are some 700,000 clones, 70% to 90% of which are singletons. These data belong to a study of shared T cell receptors in the human thymus. These sequences were also reported in another study, on human thymus T cells. That report adds: The people who donated were healthy Finnish babies having corrective surgery for congenital heart defects. Surgeons resected thymus tissue during corrective heart surgery.

The chain recombines TRBV7-2 with TRBJ2-7, with 8 bases matching TRBD1. The sequence derives from a girl under three years old with a congenital heart defect. The sequenced sample was thymocytes. CDR3 in DNA: TGTGCCAGCAGCTCGGCTTCAGGGGGCAACGGGTTCGACGAGCAGTACTTC. Amino acids: CASSSASGGNGFDEQYF.